This T cell receptor (beta chain) was captured in a study of response to subunit inactivated influenza vaccine. This clonotype was seen more than once but under ten times. TCRdb fed the RT-PCR reads into MiXCR, producing one record per CDR3 protein. The data contain some 570,000 distinct CDR3 sequences, about 11% of them singletons. V lost 4 bases to trimming and J lost 0 bases; unmatched junction nucleotides: 9. Germline V gives CDR1 DFQATT, CDR2 SNEGSKA (reference sequence). The CDR3 runs 17 residues. The sample also formed part of further work on T cells expressing NK-cell markers. Per that study: TCR beta libraries carry UMIs added by 5'RACE template switching.

The chain combines TRBV20-1 with TRBJ2-6, with 7 bases identical to TRBD2. The sequence derives from a man between 50 and 59 years old who received an inactivated influenza vaccine. The material was PBMCs from blood, obtained on the day of vaccination. CDR3 sequence: CSATSAGRSSGANVLTF. The CDR3 coding sequence is TGCAGTGCTACCTCAGCGGGAAGAAGCTCTGGGGCCAACGTCCTGACTTTC.